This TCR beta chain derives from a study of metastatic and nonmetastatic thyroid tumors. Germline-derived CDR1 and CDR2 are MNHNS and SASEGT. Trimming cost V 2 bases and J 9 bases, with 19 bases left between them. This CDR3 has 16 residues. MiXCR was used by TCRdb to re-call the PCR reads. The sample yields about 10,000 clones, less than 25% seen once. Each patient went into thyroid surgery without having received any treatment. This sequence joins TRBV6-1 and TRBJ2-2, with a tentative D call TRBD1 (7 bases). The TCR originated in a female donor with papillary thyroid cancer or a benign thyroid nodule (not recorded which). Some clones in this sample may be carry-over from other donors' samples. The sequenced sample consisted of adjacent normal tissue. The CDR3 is CASSEHPRQGLWELFF. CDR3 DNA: TGTGCCAGCAGTGAACATCCGCGACAGGGACTCTGGGAGCTGTTTTTT.